This T cell receptor (beta chain) came from a study of beta chain features in type 1 diabetes. TCRB transcripts that were expressed got sequenced, as all of the isolated RNA had been reverse transcribed. Sequenced by immunoSEQ multiplex PCR; TCRdb stores in-frame clones only, minus some. The repertoire has about 180,000 clones, about 13% of them found once; the top ten carry about 0.58%. General study findings and limits: The study found that naive, central memory and Treg TCRB repertoires appeared more similar in patients than in healthy donors.

The V and J ends lost 5 bases and 5 bases, in that order; junction bases with no gene match: 10. Germline V gene lookup returns CDR1 GTSNPN and CDR2 SVGIG (reference sequence). The CDR3 runs 14 residues. By way of CD45RO/CCR7/CD25/CD127/CD95/CD27, the CD4+ regulatory, stem cell-like memory, central memory and naive cells were sorted. This clone was picked up a small number of times. The antigen remains undetermined. The sequenced material came from central memory CD4+ T cells from blood. This TCR was sampled from a woman between 18 and 30 years old in good health. The V call is TRBV30, the J call TRBJ2-5; TRBD1 aligns across 8 bases. CDR3 in DNA: TGTGCCTGGGACGGACAGGGAATTGGGGAGACCCAGTACTTC. Protein sequence: CAWDGQGIGETQYF.